Listed below are T cell receptor beta chains from one sample, sequenced in a study of sequential checkpoint blockade in melanoma. The repertoire was sequenced with immunoSEQ multiplex PCR; TCRdb's copy has only in-frame clones and lacks some. The sample carries some 22,000 clones, approximately 30% recorded once. The sequences come from tumor tissue (inferred from file names), collected from a patient given nivolumab and ipilimumab in sequence. The source is a human donor with melanoma. Each CDR3 is given with its conserved first and last residue. The D gene is left open where the match is weak. Rows give clone size only sometimes, using once, few, many, or a class for an expanded clone.

TRBD1,TRBJ1-1,once,TRBV19,CASSIAQQGFVSEAFF,TGTGCCAGTAGTATAGCCCAACAGGGGTTCGTCTCTGAAGCTTTCTTT
TRBD2,TRBJ2-5,NA,TRBV11-3,CASSLGLAAQETQYF,TGTGCCAGCAGCCTCGGACTAGCGGCCCAAGAGACCCAGTACTTC
TRBD2,TRBJ2-1,NA,TRBV9,CASSAGTSGSDEQFF,TGTGCCAGCAGTGCCGGGACTAGCGGGAGCGATGAGCAGTTCTTC
TRBD2,TRBJ2-2,NA,TRBV28,CASSPSGRATGELFF,TGTGCCAGCAGCCCAAGCGGGAGGGCCACCGGGGAGCTGTTTTTT
TRBD2,TRBJ2-5,NA,TRBV9,CASSVVASGGKETQYF,TGTGCCAGCAGCGTAGTCGCTAGCGGGGGGAAAGAGACCCAGTACTTC
NA,TRBJ2-7,NA,TRBV11-3,CASSSGQELYEQYF,TGTGCCAGCAGCTCCGGACAAGAGTTATACGAGCAGTACTTC
NA,TRBJ2-7,few,TRBV6-8,CASSYPWNEQYF,TGTGCCAGCAGTTACCCTTGGAACGAGCAGTACTTC
TRBD1,TRBJ2-1,NA,TRBV7-2,CASSRQGYNEQFF,TGTGCCAGCAGCCGACAGGGATACAATGAGCAGTTCTTC
TRBD1,TRBJ2-1,few,TRBV30,CAWIDRTGYYNEQFF,TGTGCCTGGATAGATCGGACAGGTTACTACAATGAGCAGTTCTTC
NA,TRBJ1-1,few,TRBV6-8,CAIRDGGSTEAFF,TGTGCCATACGGGACGGTGGCTCCACTGAAGCTTTCTTT
TRBD2,TRBJ2-3,NA,TRBV7-4,CASTRGTSDTQYF,TGTGCCAGCACCCGTGGGACTAGCGATACGCAGTATTTT
TRBD2,TRBJ2-7,NA,TRBV28,CASRGSLGLAYYEQYF,TGTGCCAGCAGGGGGTCTTTGGGACTAGCTTATTACGAGCAGTACTTC
TRBD2,TRBJ2-1,few,TRBV6-8,CASSRTRTSSYNEQFF,TGTGCCAGCAGTCGGACTAGGACTAGCTCCTACAATGAGCAGTTCTTC
NA,TRBJ1-5,few,TRBV2,CASSRGGYQPQHF,TGTGCCAGCAGTCGAGGGGGGTATCAGCCCCAGCATTTT
NA,TRBJ2-7,NA,TRBV18,CASSVFGSYEQYF,TGTGCCAGCTCAGTTTTTGGTTCGTACGAGCAGTACTTC
NA,TRBJ1-5,few,TRBV28,CASSYGGTHNQPQHF,TGTGCCAGCAGTTATGGAGGGACACACAATCAGCCCCAGCATTTT
NA,TRBJ1-1,few,TRBV18,CASSPDRDTEAFF,TGTGCCAGCTCACCGGACAGAGACACTGAAGCTTTCTTT
TRBD2,TRBJ2-1,NA,TRBV14,CASSQKSGGHEQFF,TGTGCCAGCAGCCAAAAAAGCGGGGGCCATGAGCAGTTCTTC
TRBD2,TRBJ2-3,NA,TRBV11-3,CASSLALAGGSDTQYF,TGTGCCAGCAGCCTCGCACTAGCGGGGGGGTCAGATACGCAGTATTTT
TRBD1,TRBJ1-6,NA,TRBV6-4,CAISESSGTGLNSPLHF,TGTGCCATCAGTGAGTCATCCGGGACAGGGCTCAATTCACCCCTCCACTTT
NA,TRBJ1-2,NA,TRBV9,CASSVAAATGYTF,TGTGCCAGCAGCGTAGCCGCCGCCACCGGCTACACCTTC
NA,TRBJ2-1,NA,TRBV28,CASSLYWDWEQFF,TGTGCCAGCAGTTTATACTGGGATTGGGAGCAGTTCTTC
NA,TRBJ1-5,NA,TRBV28,CASSPYDGARPQHF,TGTGCCAGCAGTCCTTATGACGGAGCACGCCCCCAGCATTTT
TRBD1,TRBJ1-1,NA,TRBV29-1,CSVVGTGGSLTEAFF,TGCAGCGTTGTTGGGACAGGGGGTTCGCTCACTGAAGCTTTCTTT
TRBD2,TRBJ2-7,NA,TRBV6-8,CATTGTSGTSYEQYF,TGTGCCACTACGGGGACTAGCGGGACCTCCTACGAGCAGTACTTC
NA,TRBJ2-1,once,TRBV18,CASSSGGASYNEQFF,TGTGCCAGCTCCTCCGGAGGGGCGTCCTACAATGAGCAGTTCTTC
TRBD2,TRBJ2-3,few,TRBV6-8,CASSDWGLAGNITDTQYF,TGTGCCAGCAGTGATTGGGGACTAGCGGGGAATATTACAGATACGCAGTATTTT
TRBD1,TRBJ2-7,NA,TRBV6-8,CASSRTGTVSTYEQYF,TGTGCCAGCAGCCGTACCGGGACAGTTAGCACCTACGAGCAGTACTTC
NA,TRBJ1-5,few,TRBV7-6,CASSPPGGSNQPQHF,TGTGCCAGCAGCCCACCTGGGGGATCAAATCAGCCCCAGCATTTT
NA,TRBJ1-5,NA,TRBV15,CAPLRIRERNQPQHF,TGTGCCCCTCTAAGGATCAGGGAGCGTAATCAGCCCCAGCATTTT
NA,TRBJ2-1,NA,TRBV19,CASTERNAYNEQFF,TGTGCCAGTACCGAGCGTAATGCCTACAATGAGCAGTTCTTC
NA,TRBJ2-7,NA,TRBV19,CASSIWPTRGIYEQYF,TGTGCCAGTAGTATCTGGCCCACGCGCGGTATTTACGAGCAGTACTTC
NA,TRBJ2-3,NA,TRBV9,CASSLVYSDTQYF,TGTGCCAGCAGTCTCGTATACTCAGATACGCAGTATTTT
TRBD1,TRBJ1-4,NA,TRBV2,CASGKGALDEKLFF,TGTGCCAGCGGGAAGGGGGCTTTGGATGAAAAACTGTTTTTT
NA,TRBJ2-3,NA,TRBV6-8,CASSYSFTDTQYF,TGTGCCAGCAGTTACTCGTTTACAGATACGCAGTATTTT
NA,TRBJ2-5,few,TRBV4-1,CASSQKGLEETQYF,TGCGCCAGCAGTCAAAAAGGACTGGAAGAGACCCAGTACTTC
NA,TRBJ1-1,NA,TRBV11-3,CASSLVSGGAKAFF,TGTGCCAGCAGCTTAGTTTCCGGGGGCGCGAAAGCTTTCTTT
TRBD1,TRBJ1-6,NA,TRBV9,CASSGEGQGASPLHF,TGTGCCAGCAGTGGGGAGGGACAGGGTGCATCACCCCTCCACTTT
TRBD2,TRBJ2-2,once,TRBV29-1,CSGGRGEAGELFF,TGCAGCGGAGGGCGGGGGGAAGCCGGGGAGCTGTTTTTT